The subject of this entry is one T cell receptor beta chain. Antigen specificity is unknown. V was cut by 2 bases and J by 3 bases, with 7 bases left in between. Germline-derived CDR1 and CDR2 are ENHRY and SYGVKD. The CDR3 has 14 amino acids. The data originate from a study of CD8+ T cells in alopecia areata. Broader study findings: Clarity of TCR sharing across patients fell short of that in mice, possibly HLA-related.

Investigators sorted PBMCs to obtain both CD4+ and CD8+ T cells. Extraction and reverse transcription of RNA yielded cDNA as the sequencing template. The repertoire was sequenced with immunoSEQ multiplex PCR; TCRdb's copy has only in-frame clones and lacks some. The sample lists about 170,000 clones; about 70% were seen once. The material was CD8+ T cells sorted from blood, obtained at week 0. The sequence came from a human donor with alopecia areata. This chain joins TRBV10-3 and TRBJ2-2; no firm D call. This chain's CDR3 is CAISERFDTGELFF. For the CDR3, the DNA is TGTGCCATCAGTGAGAGATTTGACACCGGGGAGCTGTTTTTT.